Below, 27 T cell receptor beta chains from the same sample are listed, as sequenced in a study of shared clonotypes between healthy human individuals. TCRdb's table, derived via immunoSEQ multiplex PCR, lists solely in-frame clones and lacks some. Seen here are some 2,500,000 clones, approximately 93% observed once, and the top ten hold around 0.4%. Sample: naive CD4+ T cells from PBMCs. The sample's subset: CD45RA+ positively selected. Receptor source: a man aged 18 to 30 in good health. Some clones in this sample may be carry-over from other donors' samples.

CDR3 sequence: CASSEGANYGYTF. In DNA, the CDR3 is TGTGCCAGCAGCGAGGGGGCCAACTATGGCTACACCTTC. The genes are TRBV5-4 and TRBJ1-2; 7 bases map to TRBD1. V was clipped by 4 bases and J by 2 bases; unmatched bases: 2. CDR3 length: 13 residues. Germline lookup yields CDR1 SGHNT and CDR2 YYREEE (reference sequence).

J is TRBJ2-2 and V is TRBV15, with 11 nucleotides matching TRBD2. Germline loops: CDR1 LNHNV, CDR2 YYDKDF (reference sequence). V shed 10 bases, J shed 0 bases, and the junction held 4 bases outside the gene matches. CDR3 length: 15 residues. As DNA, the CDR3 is TGTGCCATTCTAGCGGGAGGCCCGAACACCGGGGAGCTGTTTTTT. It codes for CAILAGGPNTGELFF.

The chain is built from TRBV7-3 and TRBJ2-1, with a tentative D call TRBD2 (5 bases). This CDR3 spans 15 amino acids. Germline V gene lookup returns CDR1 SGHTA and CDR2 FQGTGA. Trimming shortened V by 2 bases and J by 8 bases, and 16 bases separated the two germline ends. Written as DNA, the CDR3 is TGTGCCAGCAGCTTAGGTCTCCCGGGATACGATGAGCAGTTCTTC. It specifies CASSLGLPGYDEQFF.

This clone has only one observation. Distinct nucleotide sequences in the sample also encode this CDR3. In DNA form, the CDR3 reads TGTGCCAGCAGCGTAGCCGGGGGAGATACGCAGTATTTT. Translation gives CASSVAGGDTQYF. The chain links TRBV9 to TRBJ2-3, with D tentatively TRBD2 (6 bases). Germline CDR1 is SGDLS and CDR2 is YYNGEE. V dropped 0 bases and J dropped 5 bases, with 7 bases sitting between them. This CDR3 is built from 13 residues.

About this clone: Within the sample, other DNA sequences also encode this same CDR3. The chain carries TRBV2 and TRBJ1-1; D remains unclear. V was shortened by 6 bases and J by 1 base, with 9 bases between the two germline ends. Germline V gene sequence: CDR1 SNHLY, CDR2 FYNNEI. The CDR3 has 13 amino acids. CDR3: CASSPGTNTEAFF. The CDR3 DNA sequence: TGTGCCAGCAGCCCCGGAACGAACACTGAAGCTTTCTTT.

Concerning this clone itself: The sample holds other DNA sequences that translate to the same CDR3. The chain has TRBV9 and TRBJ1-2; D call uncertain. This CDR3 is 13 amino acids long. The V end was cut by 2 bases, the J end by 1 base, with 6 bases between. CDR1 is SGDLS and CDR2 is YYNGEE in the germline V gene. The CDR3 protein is CASSVDLNYGYTF. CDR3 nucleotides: TGTGCCAGCAGCGTCGACCTTAACTATGGCTACACCTTC.

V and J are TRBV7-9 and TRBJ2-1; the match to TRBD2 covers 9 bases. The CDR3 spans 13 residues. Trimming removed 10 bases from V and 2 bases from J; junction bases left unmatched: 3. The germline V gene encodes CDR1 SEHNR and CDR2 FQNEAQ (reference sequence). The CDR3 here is CATEREAYNEQFF. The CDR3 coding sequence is TGTGCCACCGAGCGGGAGGCCTACAATGAGCAGTTCTTC.

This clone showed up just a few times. CDR3 in amino acids: CASRTGAGINQPQHF. The CDR3 DNA follows: TGTGCCAGCAGGACAGGGGCCGGGATCAATCAGCCCCAGCATTTT. This chain uses TRBV2 with TRBJ1-5, with 8 bases matching TRBD1. V shed 6 bases, J shed 3 bases, and the junction held 7 bases outside the gene matches. Germline values: CDR1 SNHLY, CDR2 FYNNEI. The CDR3 is 15 amino acids.

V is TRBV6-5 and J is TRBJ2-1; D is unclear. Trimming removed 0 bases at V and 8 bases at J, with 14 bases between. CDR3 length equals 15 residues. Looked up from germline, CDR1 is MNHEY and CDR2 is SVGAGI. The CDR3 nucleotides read TGTGCCAGCAGTTACTCGAATGCGCTTTCGGATGAGCAGTTCTTC. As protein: CASSYSNALSDEQFF.

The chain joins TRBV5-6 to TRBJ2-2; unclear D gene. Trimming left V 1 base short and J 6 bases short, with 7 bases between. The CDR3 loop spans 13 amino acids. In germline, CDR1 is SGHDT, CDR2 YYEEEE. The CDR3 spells CASSLWASGELFF. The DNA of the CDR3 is TGTGCCAGCAGCTTGTGGGCTTCCGGGGAGCTGTTTTTT.

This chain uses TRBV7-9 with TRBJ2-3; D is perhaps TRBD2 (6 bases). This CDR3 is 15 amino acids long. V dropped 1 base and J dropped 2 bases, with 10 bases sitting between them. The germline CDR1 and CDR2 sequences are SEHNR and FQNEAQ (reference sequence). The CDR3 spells CASSLGGANTDTQYF. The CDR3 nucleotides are TGTGCCAGCAGCTTAGGCGGGGCCAACACAGATACGCAGTATTTT.

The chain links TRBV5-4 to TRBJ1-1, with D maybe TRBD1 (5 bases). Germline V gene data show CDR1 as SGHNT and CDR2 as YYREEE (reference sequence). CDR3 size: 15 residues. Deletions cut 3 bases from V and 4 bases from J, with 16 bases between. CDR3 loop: CASSSPGRGGTEAFF. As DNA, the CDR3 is TGTGCCAGCAGCTCCCCCGGGCGGGGGGGCACTGAAGCTTTCTTT.

The CDR3, as DNA: TGTGCCAGCAGCCGTCTTAAGAATGAGCAGTTCTTC. It codes for CASSRLKNEQFF. The J gene is TRBJ2-1, the V gene TRBV11-2; D not certain. The CDR3 has 12 residues. Germline CDR1 SGHAT, CDR2 FQNNGV. V lost 5 bases to trimming and J lost 7 bases, with 9 bases between them.

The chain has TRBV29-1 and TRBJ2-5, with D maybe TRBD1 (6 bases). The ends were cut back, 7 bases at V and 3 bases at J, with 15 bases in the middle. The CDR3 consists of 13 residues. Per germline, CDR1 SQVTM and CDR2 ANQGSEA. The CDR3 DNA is TGCAGCGCCCGACATAGGGGGAAAGAGACCCAGTACTTC. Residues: CSARHRGKETQYF.

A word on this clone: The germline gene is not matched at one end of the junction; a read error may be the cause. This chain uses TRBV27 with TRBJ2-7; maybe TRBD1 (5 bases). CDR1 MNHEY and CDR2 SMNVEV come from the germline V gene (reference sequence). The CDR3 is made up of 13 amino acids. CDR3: CARSYRSSYEQYF. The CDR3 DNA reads TGTGCCAGAAGTTACAGGAGCTCCTACGAGCAGTACTTC.

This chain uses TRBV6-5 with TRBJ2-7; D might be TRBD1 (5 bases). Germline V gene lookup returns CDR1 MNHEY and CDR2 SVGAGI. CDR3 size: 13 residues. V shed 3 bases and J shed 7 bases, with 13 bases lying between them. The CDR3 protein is CASSYGALEEQYF. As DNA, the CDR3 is TGTGCCAGCAGTTATGGGGCTTTGGAGGAGCAGTACTTC.

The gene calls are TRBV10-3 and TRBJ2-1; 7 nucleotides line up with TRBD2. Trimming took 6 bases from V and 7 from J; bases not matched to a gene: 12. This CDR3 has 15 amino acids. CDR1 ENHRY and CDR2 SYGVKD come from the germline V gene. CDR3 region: CAISETSRIYNEQFF. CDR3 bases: TGTGCCATCAGCGAGACTAGCCGAATTTATAATGAGCAGTTCTTC.

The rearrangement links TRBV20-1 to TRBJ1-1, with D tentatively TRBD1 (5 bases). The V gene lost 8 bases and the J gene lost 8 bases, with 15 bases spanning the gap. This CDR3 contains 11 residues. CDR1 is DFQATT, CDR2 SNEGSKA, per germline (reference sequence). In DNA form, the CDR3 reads TGCAGTAAAGATGGGGCAGGAGAAGCTTTCTTT. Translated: CSKDGAGEAFF.

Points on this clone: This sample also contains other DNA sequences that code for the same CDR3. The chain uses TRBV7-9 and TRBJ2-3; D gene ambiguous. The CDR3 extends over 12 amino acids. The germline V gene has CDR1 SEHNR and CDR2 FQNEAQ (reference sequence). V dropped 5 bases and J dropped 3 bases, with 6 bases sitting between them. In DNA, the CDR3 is TGTGCCAGCAGCCAGTCGACAGATACGCAGTATTTT. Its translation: CASSQSTDTQYF.

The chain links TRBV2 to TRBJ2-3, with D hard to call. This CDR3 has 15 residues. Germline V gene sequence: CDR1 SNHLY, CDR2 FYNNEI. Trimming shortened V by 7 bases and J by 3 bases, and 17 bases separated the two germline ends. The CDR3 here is CASMKTPIPTDTQYF. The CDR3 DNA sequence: TGTGCCAGCATGAAGACCCCCATACCTACAGATACGCAGTATTTT.

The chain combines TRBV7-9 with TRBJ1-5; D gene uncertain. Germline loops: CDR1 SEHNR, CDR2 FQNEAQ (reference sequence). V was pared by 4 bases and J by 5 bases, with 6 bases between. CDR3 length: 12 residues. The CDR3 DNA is TGTGCCAGCAGCTCCCAGTATCAGCCCCAGCATTTT. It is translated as CASSSQYQPQHF.

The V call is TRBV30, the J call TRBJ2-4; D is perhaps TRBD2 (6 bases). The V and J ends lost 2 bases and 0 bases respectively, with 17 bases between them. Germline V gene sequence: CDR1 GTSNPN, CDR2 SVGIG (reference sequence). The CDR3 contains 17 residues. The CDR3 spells CAWSISGGALAKNIQYF. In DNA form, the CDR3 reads TGTGCCTGGAGTATTAGCGGAGGTGCCCTAGCCAAAAACATTCAGTACTTC.

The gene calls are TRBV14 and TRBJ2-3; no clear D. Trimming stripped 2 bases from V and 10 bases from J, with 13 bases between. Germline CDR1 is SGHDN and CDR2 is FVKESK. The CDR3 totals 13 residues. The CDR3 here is CASSQFNHGAQYF. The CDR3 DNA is TGTGCCAGCAGCCAATTCAATCATGGGGCGCAGTATTTT.

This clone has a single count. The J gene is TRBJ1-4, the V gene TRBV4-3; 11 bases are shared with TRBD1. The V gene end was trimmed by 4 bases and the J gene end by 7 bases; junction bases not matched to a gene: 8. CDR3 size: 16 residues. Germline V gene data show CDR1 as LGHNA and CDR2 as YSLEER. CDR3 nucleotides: TGCGCCAGCAGCCCTTACCAGGGACAGGGGGGTGAAAAACTGTTTTTT. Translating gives CASSPYQGQGGEKLFF.

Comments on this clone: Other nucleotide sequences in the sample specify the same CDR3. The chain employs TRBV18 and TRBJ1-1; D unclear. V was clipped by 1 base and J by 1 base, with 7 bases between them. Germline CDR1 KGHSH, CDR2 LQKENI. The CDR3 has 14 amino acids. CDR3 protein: CASSPQGPNTEAFF. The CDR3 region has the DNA TGTGCCAGCTCACCACAAGGCCCGAACACTGAAGCTTTCTTT.

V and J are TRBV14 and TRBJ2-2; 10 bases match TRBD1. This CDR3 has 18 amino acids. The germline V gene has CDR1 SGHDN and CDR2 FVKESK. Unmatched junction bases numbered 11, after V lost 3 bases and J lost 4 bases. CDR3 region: CASSQPRTGTGVTGELFF. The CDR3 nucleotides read TGTGCCAGCAGCCAGCCGCGAACAGGGACAGGGGTCACCGGGGAGCTGTTTTTT.

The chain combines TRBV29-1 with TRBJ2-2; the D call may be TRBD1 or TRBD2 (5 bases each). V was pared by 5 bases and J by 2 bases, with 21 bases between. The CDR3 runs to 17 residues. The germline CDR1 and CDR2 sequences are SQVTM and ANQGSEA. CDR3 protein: CSVSISRTGANTGELFF. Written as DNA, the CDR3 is TGCAGCGTTTCGATCTCTCGGACTGGGGCCAACACCGGGGAGCTGTTTTTT.